The 8 T cell receptor beta chains below were found in one sample sequenced in a study of cytomegalovirus exposure and HLA in healthy donors. The PCR was carried out with 60 Vbeta primers and 13 Jbeta primers. Using immunoSEQ multiplex PCR, the repertoire was profiled, and TCRdb retains in-frame clones only, with some absent. The sample records approximately 150,000 clones, 80% being singletons. Sequenced material: PBMCs. The receptor set was obtained from a male donor in good health and CMV-seronegative.

J is TRBJ2-1 and V is TRBV29-1, with D possibly TRBD2 on 5 matching bases. V was cut by 7 bases and J by 7 bases, with 14 bases left in between. The CDR3 length is 12 residues. The germline CDR1 and CDR2 sequences are SQVTM and ANQGSEA. CDR3 sequence reads: CSAFGRGNEQFF. CDR3 bases: TGCAGCGCTTTCGGACGAGGGAATGAGCAGTTCTTC.

V usage is TRBV29-1 and J usage is TRBJ2-7; D may be TRBD1 (5 bases). V dropped 4 bases and J dropped 3 bases, with 13 bases sitting between them. The germline gives CDR1 SQVTM, CDR2 ANQGSEA. The length of the CDR3 is 13 residues. In DNA, the CDR3 is TGCAGCGTTGGAGGTGGACATCTCTACGAGCAGTACTTC. This translates into CSVGGGHLYEQYF.

The rearrangement joins TRBV19 to TRBJ1-5; 8 bases line up with TRBD1. From germline, CDR1 is LNHDA and CDR2 SQIVND (reference sequence). Trimming cost V 5 bases and J 0 bases; bases outside gene matches: 12. The CDR3 is 18 amino acids. The CDR3 sequence: CASSAQTGTGDSNQPQHF. The CDR3 coding sequence is TGTGCCAGTAGTGCTCAAACCGGGACAGGAGATAGCAATCAGCCCCAGCATTTT.

J is TRBJ1-2 and V is TRBV28, with a possible D match to TRBD1 (5 bases). V lost 5 bases to trimming and J lost 1 base, with 8 bases between them. Per germline, CDR1 MDHEN and CDR2 SYDVKM. The CDR3 contains 13 residues. The CDR3 DNA sequence: TGTGCCAGCAGTACCCAGGGTAACTATGGCTACACCTTC. This sequence encodes CASSTQGNYGYTF.

The chain uses TRBV4-2 and TRBJ2-1; D possibly corresponds to TRBD2 (6 bases). The CDR3 is made up of 15 amino acids. Trimming stripped 1 base from V and 8 bases from J, with 15 bases between. Germline V gene lookup returns CDR1 LGHNA and CDR2 YNFKEQ. This CDR3 is CASSQGRGSRDEQFF. Here the CDR3 DNA reads TGTGCCAGCAGCCAAGGACGGGGGTCAAGGGATGAGCAGTTCTTC.

The chain couples TRBV7-2 to TRBJ2-2; no reliable D call. Germline V gene data show CDR1 as SGHTA and CDR2 as FQGNSA. V was cut by 5 bases and J by 4 bases, with 11 bases left in between. This CDR3 has 14 amino acids. Written as DNA, the CDR3 is TGTGCCAGCAGCAAACGACAAGTCACCGGGGAGCTGTTTTTT. Translated: CASSKRQVTGELFF.

This chain uses TRBV9 with TRBJ1-6, with D unclear. CDR1 and CDR2 (germline): SGDLS, YYNGEE. The germline V and J ends were trimmed by 3 bases and 7 bases, with 11 bases remaining between them. This CDR3 contains 14 residues. The CDR3 bases are TGTGCCAGCAGCGCTCGGGGAGCCAATTCACCCCTCCACTTT. Translated: CASSARGANSPLHF. Full variable domain (rest looked up from reference TRBV9 and TRBJ1-6): DSGVTQTPKHLITATGQRVTLRCSPRSGDLSVYWYQQSLDQGLQFLIQYYNGEERAKGNILERFSAQQFPDLHSELNLSSLELGDSALYFCASSARGANSPLHFGNGTRLTVT.

This chain joins TRBV6-5 and TRBJ2-7; possibly TRBD2 for D (5 bases). CDR1 is MNHEY and CDR2 is SVGAGI in the germline V gene. The CDR3 runs to 13 residues. With 9 bases removed from V and 5 bases from J, the gap between germline ends came to 17 bases. The CDR3 reads CASRLGERHEQYF. The CDR3 region has the DNA TGTGCCAGTAGGTTGGGAGAGCGCCACGAGCAGTACTTC.